Listed here are 17 T cell receptor beta chains from one sample, sequenced in a study of shared clonotypes between healthy human individuals. CD8 cells classed as naive were CD45RO-negative and positively selected for CCR7, excluding terminally differentiated effector memory CD45RA+ cells. TCRdb keeps only in-frame clones here, not all; method: immunoSEQ multiplex PCR. The sample holds roughly 2.1 million clones, 85% to 95% seen once. Source material: naive CD8+ T cells from PBMCs. All receptors come from a man between 18 and 29 years old in good health. Some clones in this sample may be carry-over from other donors' samples.

The chain links TRBV5-1 to TRBJ2-2; D may be TRBD1 (5 bases). V lost 2 bases to trimming and J lost 0 bases, with 8 bases between them. In germline, CDR1 is SGHRS, CDR2 YFSETQ. CDR3 length equals 15 residues. The CDR3 spells CASSLPTANTGELFF. The CDR3 DNA sequence: TGCGCCAGCAGCTTACCGACAGCGAACACCGGGGAGCTGTTTTTT.

The chain employs TRBV7-9 and TRBJ2-7; D remains unclear. This CDR3 spans 13 amino acids. CDR1 and CDR2 (germline): SEHNR, FQNEAQ (reference sequence). V was pared by 4 bases and J by 7 bases, with 14 bases between. The CDR3 sequence is CASSSVPSWEQYF. The DNA of the CDR3 is TGTGCCAGCAGCTCCGTTCCCAGTTGGGAGCAGTACTTC.

The J gene is TRBJ1-1, the V gene TRBV9, with no clear D. V lost 0 bases, J lost 7 bases, and 10 bases lay in between. This CDR3 is built from 13 residues. Germline V lookup: CDR1 SGDLS, CDR2 YYNGEE. CDR3 sequence reads: CASSVDRENEAFF. CDR3 sequence (DNA): TGTGCCAGCAGCGTAGACCGAGAGAATGAAGCTTTCTTT.

This chain uses TRBV9 with TRBJ2-1, with a possible D match to TRBD1 (5 bases). Trimming removed 0 bases from V and 3 bases from J, with 10 bases in between. CDR1 SGDLS and CDR2 YYNGEE come from the germline V gene. The CDR3 is 15 amino acids. The CDR3 region is CASSVDDSLYNEQFF. CDR3 in DNA: TGTGCCAGCAGCGTAGACGACAGTCTCTACAATGAGCAGTTCTTC.

The chain has TRBV27 and TRBJ2-1; TRBD1 aligns across 10 bases. The CDR3 spans 17 residues. V dropped 3 bases and J dropped 3; count of bases not matched to a gene: 8. Germline lookup yields CDR1 MNHEY and CDR2 SMNVEV (reference sequence). The CDR3 bases are TGTGCCAGCAGTTTCCCCCCGGGACAGGGGTACTACAATGAGCAGTTCTTC. This encodes CASSFPPGQGYYNEQFF.

This chain uses TRBV6-1 with TRBJ2-7, with 7 bases lining up with TRBD2. This CDR3 has 14 residues. J gave up 2 bases and V 3 bases, and 4 bases lay outside the gene matches. Germline-derived CDR1 and CDR2 are MNHNS and SASEGT. CDR3 protein: CASSDYLAAYEQYF. CDR3 coding DNA: TGTGCCAGCAGTGACTATCTAGCGGCCTACGAGCAGTACTTC.

With regard to this clone: Since the CDR3 does not end with the conserved phenylalanine or tryptophan, this likely comes from a read error. V is TRBV2 and J is TRBJ2-7; D unclear. Deletions cut 8 bases from V and 3 bases from J, with 11 bases between. The CDR3 length is 12 residues. Germline CDR1 reads SNHLY; CDR2 reads FYNNEI. The CDR3 region is CASFGSSYEQYS. The CDR3 region has the DNA TGTGCCAGCTTCGGGTCCAGCTACGAGCAGTACTCC.

The chain couples TRBV27 to TRBJ2-7, with unresolved D. Trimming shortened V by 8 bases and J by 6 bases, and 20 bases separated the two germline ends. CDR1 and CDR2 from the germline V gene are MNHEY and SMNVEV (reference sequence). CDR3 length: 14 residues. The CDR3 DNA sequence: TGTGCCAGCTTCCCGTGGCCCGCCTCTGGCGAGCAGTACTTC. Translating gives CASFPWPASGEQYF.

The chain is built from TRBV27 and TRBJ1-4; 8 bases align to TRBD1. The V gene end was trimmed by 3 bases and the J gene end by 3 bases; junction bases not matched to a gene: 9. This CDR3 is built from 17 residues. CDR1 and CDR2 from the germline V gene are MNHEY and SMNVEV (reference sequence). CDR3 in DNA: TGTGCCAGCAGTTTTATCGGGACAGGTCCGTCTAATGAAAAACTGTTTTTT. It specifies CASSFIGTGPSNEKLFF.

The count of this clone is one. The V gene is TRBV5-6, the J gene TRBJ1-1; D is ambiguous. V gave up 4 bases and J gave up 0 bases, with 16 bases separating them. The CDR3 consists of 16 residues. Germline V gene sequence: CDR1 SGHDT, CDR2 YYEEEE. CDR3 protein: CASSPFLVRMNTEAFF. CDR3 sequence (DNA): TGTGCCAGCAGCCCCTTCCTCGTTAGAATGAACACTGAAGCTTTCTTT.

The J gene is TRBJ2-3, the V gene TRBV10-1; the D gene could be TRBD1 or TRBD2 (6 bases each). The CDR3 extends over 18 amino acids. Germline values: CDR1 WNHNN, CDR2 SYGVQD (reference sequence). Trimming shortened V by 8 bases and J by 3 bases, and 27 bases separated the two germline ends. CDR3 nucleotide sequence: TGCGCCAGCTCCGGTCCGGGAGAGGGGGTATTGAGGACAGATACGCAGTATTTT. Protein product: CASSGPGEGVLRTDTQYF.

This clone has just a few counts. The rearrangement joins TRBV18 to TRBJ1-2; the match to TRBD1 covers 7 bases. The CDR3 loop spans 15 amino acids. Trimming at V came to 5 bases and at J to 7 bases, leaving 13 bases not matched to a gene. Germline V CDR1 and CDR2: KGHSH, LQKENI. The CDR3 region has the DNA TGTGCCAGCTCATCAAGACCCGGGACAGCCTCTGGCTACACCTTC. Translation gives CASSSRPGTASGYTF.

This clone was found a few times. The chain is built from TRBV28 and TRBJ1-5; D is ambiguous. The CDR3 has 16 amino acids. Per the germline V gene, CDR1 is MDHEN and CDR2 is SYDVKM. V was pared by 5 bases and J by 2 bases, with 16 bases between. CDR3 residues: CASSPIRVNGNQPQHF. CDR3 nucleotide sequence: TGTGCCAGCAGTCCCATAAGGGTAAATGGCAATCAGCCCCAGCATTTT. Full variable domain (remainder filled in from reference TRBV28 and TRBJ1-5): DVKVTQSSRYLVKRTGEKVFLECVQDMDHENMFWYRQDPGLGLRLIYFSYDVKMKEKGDIPEGYSVSREKKERFSLILESASTNQTSMYLCASSPIRVNGNQPQHFGDGTRLSIL.

The chain is built from TRBV27 and TRBJ1-1; D ambiguous. There are 13 residues in the CDR3. Germline-derived CDR1 and CDR2 are MNHEY and SMNVEV (reference sequence). V lost 4 bases and J 0 bases, leaving 6 bases between the germline ends. DNA for the CDR3: TGTGCCAGCAGTTCAAACTTGAACACTGAAGCTTTCTTT. It translates to CASSSNLNTEAFF.

The chain combines TRBV5-4 with TRBJ1-2; no reliable D call. Per germline, CDR1 SGHNT and CDR2 YYREEE (reference sequence). The CDR3 runs to 12 residues. V was cut by 1 base and J by 8 bases, with 9 bases left in between. CDR3 residues: CASSLPGIGYTF. CDR3 DNA sequence: TGTGCCAGCAGCTTGCCGGGGATCGGCTACACCTTC.

This chain links TRBV4-2 with TRBJ2-7, with TRBD2 matching 9 bases. The J segment lost 2 bases and the V segment lost 1 base, leaving 6 bases of the junction unmatched. From germline, CDR1 is LGHNA and CDR2 YNFKEQ. The CDR3 is 16 amino acids. CDR3 protein: CASSQGLAGQAYEQYF. The CDR3 bases are TGTGCCAGCAGCCAAGGCCTAGCGGGACAAGCCTACGAGCAGTACTTC.

The chain couples TRBV5-1 to TRBJ2-1, with TRBD2 matching 12 bases. This CDR3 comprises 20 residues. Germline assignment: CDR1 SGHRS and CDR2 YFSETQ. The V segment lost 0 bases and the J segment 0 bases; nucleotides outside the gene matches: 10. The CDR3 loop reads CASSLVGLAGGPGSYNEQFF. In DNA, the CDR3 is TGCGCCAGCAGCTTGGTTGGGCTAGCGGGAGGGCCCGGCTCCTACAATGAGCAGTTCTTC. Combining the CDR3 with reference TRBV5-1 and TRBJ2-1 gives the whole variable domain KAGVTQTPRYLIKTRGQQVTLSCSPISGHRSVSWYQQTPGQGLQFLFEYFSETQRNKGNFPGRFSGRQFSNSRSEMNVSTLELGDSALYLCASSLVGLAGGPGSYNEQFFGPGTRLTVL.